This TCR beta chain originates from a study of radiotherapy plus CTLA-4 blockade in lung cancer. For the study at large: There were objective responses in roughly 17% of patients, and more than 30% had disease control.

Patients with chemo-refractory metastatic non-small-cell lung cancer received focal radiation plus CTLA-4 blockade with ipilimumab. TCRdb's copy holds only in-frame clones and misses some; the assay was immunoSEQ multiplex PCR. Of 80,000 to 100,000 clones detected, approximately 78% appear once; the ten largest clones hold around 3.5%. As to this clone: Its antigen is not identified.

Study-wide results and limits: Interferon-beta, together with early blood T cell clone dynamics, reportedly best predicted response. Radiotherapy with ipilimumab was followed by blood expansion of tumor-derived clones.

The clonotype originates from a human donor with non-small cell lung cancer who had a partial response to radiotherapy plus ipilimumab. The sample here was peripheral blood, taken from a patient treated with radiotherapy plus ipilimumab.

In DNA, the CDR3 is TGTGCCAGCAGCCCGGAGACAGGGAGAGAGCGCTACACCTTC. As protein: CASSPETGRERYTF. The rearrangement joins TRBV7-2 to TRBJ1-2; 7 bases are a match to TRBD1. This CDR3 is 14 amino acids long. Germline CDR1 reads SGHTA; CDR2 reads FQGNSA. The J segment lost 9 bases and the V segment lost 5 bases, leaving 12 bases of the junction unmatched.